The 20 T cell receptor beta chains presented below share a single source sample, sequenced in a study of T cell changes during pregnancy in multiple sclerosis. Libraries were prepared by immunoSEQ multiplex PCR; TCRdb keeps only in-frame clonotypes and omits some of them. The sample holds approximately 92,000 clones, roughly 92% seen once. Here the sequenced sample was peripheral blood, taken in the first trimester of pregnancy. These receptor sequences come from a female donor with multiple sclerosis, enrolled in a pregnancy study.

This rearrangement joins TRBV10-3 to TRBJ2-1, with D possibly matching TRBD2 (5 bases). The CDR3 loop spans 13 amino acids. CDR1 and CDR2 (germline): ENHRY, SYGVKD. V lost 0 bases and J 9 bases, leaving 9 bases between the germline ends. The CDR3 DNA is TGTGCCATCAGTGAGTCGATGGGGAGTGAGCAGTTCTTC. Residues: CAISESMGSEQFF.

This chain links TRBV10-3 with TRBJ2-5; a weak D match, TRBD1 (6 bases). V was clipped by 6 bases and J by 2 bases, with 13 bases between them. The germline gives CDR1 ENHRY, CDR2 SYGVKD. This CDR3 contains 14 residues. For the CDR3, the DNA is TGTGCCATCAGGGTCCGGACAGATCAAGAGACCCAGTACTTC. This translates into CAIRVRTDQETQYF.

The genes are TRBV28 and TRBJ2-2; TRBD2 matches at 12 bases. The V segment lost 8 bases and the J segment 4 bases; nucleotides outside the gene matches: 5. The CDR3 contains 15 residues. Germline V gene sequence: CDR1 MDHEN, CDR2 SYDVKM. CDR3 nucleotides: TGTGCCAGCCAACTAGCGGGAGGTATCACCGGGGAGCTGTTTTTT. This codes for CASQLAGGITGELFF.

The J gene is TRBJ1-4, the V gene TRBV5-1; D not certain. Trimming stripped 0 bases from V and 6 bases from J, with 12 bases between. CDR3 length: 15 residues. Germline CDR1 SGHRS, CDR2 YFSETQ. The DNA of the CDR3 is TGCGCCAGCAGCTTGGGATGGAGGACGGATGAAAAACTGTTTTTT. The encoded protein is CASSLGWRTDEKLFF.

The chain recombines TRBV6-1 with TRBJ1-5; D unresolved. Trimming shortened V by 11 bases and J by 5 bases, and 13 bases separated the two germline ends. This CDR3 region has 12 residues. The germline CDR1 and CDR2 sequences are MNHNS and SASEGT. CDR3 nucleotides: TGTGCCGTTAGACGGGTGGATCAGCCCCAGCATTTT. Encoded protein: CAVRRVDQPQHF.

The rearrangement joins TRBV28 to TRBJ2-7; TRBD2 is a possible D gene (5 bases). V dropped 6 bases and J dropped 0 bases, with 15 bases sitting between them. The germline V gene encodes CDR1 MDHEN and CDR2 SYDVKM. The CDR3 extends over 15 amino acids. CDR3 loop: CASSPSGLSSYEQYF. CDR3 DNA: TGTGCCAGCAGCCCAAGCGGATTATCCTCCTACGAGCAGTACTTC.

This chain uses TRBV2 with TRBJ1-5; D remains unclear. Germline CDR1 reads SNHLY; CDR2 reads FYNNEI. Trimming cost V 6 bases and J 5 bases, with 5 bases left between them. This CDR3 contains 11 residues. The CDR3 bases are TGTGCCAGCAGCGTAGATCAGCCCCAGCATTTT. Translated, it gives CASSVDQPQHF.

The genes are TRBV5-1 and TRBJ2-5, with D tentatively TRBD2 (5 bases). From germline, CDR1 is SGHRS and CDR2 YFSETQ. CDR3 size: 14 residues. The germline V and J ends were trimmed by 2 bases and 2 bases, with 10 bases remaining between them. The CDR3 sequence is CASSLGGRQETQYF. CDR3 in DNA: TGCGCCAGCAGCTTAGGAGGTCGACAAGAGACCCAGTACTTC. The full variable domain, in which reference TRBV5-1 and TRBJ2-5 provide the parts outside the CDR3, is KAGVTQTPRYLIKTRGQQVTLSCSPISGHRSVSWYQQTPGQGLQFLFEYFSETQRNKGNFPGRFSGRQFSNSRSEMNVSTLELGDSALYLCASSLGGRQETQYFGPGTRLLVL.

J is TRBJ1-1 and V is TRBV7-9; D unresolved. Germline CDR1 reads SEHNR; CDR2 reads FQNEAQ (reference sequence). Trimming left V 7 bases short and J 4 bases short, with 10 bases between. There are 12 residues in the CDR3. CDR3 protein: CASKSGSTEAFF. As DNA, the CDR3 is TGTGCCAGCAAATCGGGGAGCACTGAAGCTTTCTTT.

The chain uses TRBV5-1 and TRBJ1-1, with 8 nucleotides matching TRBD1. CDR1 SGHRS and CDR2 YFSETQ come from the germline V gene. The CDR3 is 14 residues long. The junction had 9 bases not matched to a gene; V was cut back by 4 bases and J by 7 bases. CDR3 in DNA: TGCGCCAGCAGCATATCCTGGACAGGGTATGAAGCTTTCTTT. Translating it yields CASSISWTGYEAFF.

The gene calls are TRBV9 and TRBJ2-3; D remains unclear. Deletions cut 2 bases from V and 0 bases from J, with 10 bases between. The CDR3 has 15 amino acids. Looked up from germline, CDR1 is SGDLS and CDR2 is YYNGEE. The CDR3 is CASSVSASSTDTQYF. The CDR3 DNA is TGTGCCAGCAGCGTTTCAGCGAGTAGCACAGATACGCAGTATTTT.

The CDR3 protein is CASSAWTGKEGYTF. The CDR3 nucleotides read TGTGCCAGTAGTGCGTGGACAGGGAAAGAAGGCTACACCTTC. The rearrangement joins TRBV19 to TRBJ1-2; 8 bases match TRBD1. V shed 5 bases, J shed 8 bases, and the junction held 10 bases outside the gene matches. Germline V gene lookup returns CDR1 LNHDA and CDR2 SQIVND (reference sequence). The CDR3 has 14 amino acids.

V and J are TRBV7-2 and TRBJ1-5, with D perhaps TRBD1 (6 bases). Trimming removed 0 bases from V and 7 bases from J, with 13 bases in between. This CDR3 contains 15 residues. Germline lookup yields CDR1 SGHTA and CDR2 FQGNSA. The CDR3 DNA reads TGTGCCAGCAGCTTAGCGCGAGGGGGAGGGCAGCCCCAGCATTTT. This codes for CASSLARGGGQPQHF.

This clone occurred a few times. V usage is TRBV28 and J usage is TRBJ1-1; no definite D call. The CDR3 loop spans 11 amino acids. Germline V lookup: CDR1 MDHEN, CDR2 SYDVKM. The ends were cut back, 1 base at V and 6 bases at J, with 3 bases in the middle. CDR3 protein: CASSLSAEAFF. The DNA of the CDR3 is TGTGCCAGCAGTTTATCTGCTGAAGCTTTCTTT.

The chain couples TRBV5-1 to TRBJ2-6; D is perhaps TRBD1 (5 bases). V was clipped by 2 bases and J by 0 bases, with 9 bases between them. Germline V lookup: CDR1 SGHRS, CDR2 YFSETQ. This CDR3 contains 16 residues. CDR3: CASSLSGNSGANVLTF. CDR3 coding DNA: TGCGCCAGCAGCTTATCAGGGAACTCTGGGGCCAACGTCCTGACTTTC. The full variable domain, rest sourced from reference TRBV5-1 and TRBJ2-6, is KAGVTQTPRYLIKTRGQQVTLSCSPISGHRSVSWYQQTPGQGLQFLFEYFSETQRNKGNFPGRFSGRQFSNSRSEMNVSTLELGDSALYLCASSLSGNSGANVLTFGAGSRLTVL.

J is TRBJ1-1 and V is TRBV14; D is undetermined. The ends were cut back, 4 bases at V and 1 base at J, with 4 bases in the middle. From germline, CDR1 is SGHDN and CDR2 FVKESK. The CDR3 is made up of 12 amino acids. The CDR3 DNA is TGTGCCAGCAGCCTCAAGAACACTGAAGCTTTCTTT. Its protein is CASSLKNTEAFF. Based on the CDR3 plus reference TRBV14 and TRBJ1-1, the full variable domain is EAGVTQFPSHSVIEKGQTVTLRCDPISGHDNLYWYRRVMGKEIKFLLHFVKESKQDESGMPNNRFLAERTGGTYSTLKVQPAELEDSGVYFCASSLKNTEAFFGQGTRLTVV.

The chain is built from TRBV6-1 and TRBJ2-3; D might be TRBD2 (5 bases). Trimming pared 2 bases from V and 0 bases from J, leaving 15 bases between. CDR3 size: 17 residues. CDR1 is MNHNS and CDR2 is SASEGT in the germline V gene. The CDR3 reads CASSELPGVLSTDTQYF. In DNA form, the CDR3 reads TGTGCCAGCAGTGAACTTCCCGGGGTTTTAAGCACAGATACGCAGTATTTT.

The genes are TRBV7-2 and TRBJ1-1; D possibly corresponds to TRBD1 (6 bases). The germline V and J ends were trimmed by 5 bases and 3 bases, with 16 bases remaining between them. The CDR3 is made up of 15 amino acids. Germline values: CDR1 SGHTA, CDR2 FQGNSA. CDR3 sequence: CASSALRGLDTEAFF. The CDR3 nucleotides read TGTGCCAGCAGCGCTCTGCGGGGGCTGGACACTGAAGCTTTCTTT.

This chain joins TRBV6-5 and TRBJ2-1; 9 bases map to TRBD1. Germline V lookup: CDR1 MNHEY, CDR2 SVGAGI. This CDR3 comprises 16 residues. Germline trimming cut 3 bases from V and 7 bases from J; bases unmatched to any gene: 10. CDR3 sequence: CASSYVGTGKGNEQFF. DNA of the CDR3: TGTGCCAGCAGTTATGTCGGGACAGGGAAGGGGAATGAGCAGTTCTTC.

The CDR3 here is CASRGGLGAVGEQFF. The CDR3 DNA sequence: TGTGCCAGCAGGGGGGGACTAGGGGCGGTCGGTGAGCAGTTCTTC. This chain connects TRBV2 to TRBJ2-1; 8 bases are shared with TRBD2. V gave up 6 bases and J gave up 9 bases; unmatched junction bases: 13. Germline lookup yields CDR1 SNHLY and CDR2 FYNNEI. This CDR3 is built from 15 residues. The variable domain in full, with the rest retrieved from reference TRBV2 and TRBJ2-1, is EPEVTQTPSHQVTQMGQEVILRCVPISNHLYFYWYRQILGQKVEFLVSFYNNEISEKSEIFDDQFSVERPDGSNFTLKIRSTKLEDSAMYFCASRGGLGAVGEQFFGPGTRLTVL.